This T cell receptor beta chain was identified during a study of blood T cell repertoires in COVID-19. Assay: immunoSEQ multiplex PCR; the TCRdb copy retains only in-frame clones and omits some. The sample has 150,000 to 200,000 clones, 60% to 80% seen once. About this clone itself: Given the absence of the conserved phenylalanine or tryptophan at the CDR3 end, a read error is likely. No DNA is shown, since the ends of the CDR3 on it are uncertain; the CDR3 is the one TCRdb lists.

CDR1 SQVTM and CDR2 ANQGSEA come from the germline V gene. The CDR3 is 12 residues long, counting both termini. The TCR originated in a man between 65 and 79 years old with acute or convalescent COVID-19. Sequencing used peripheral blood. The rearrangement joins TRBV29-1 to TRBJ1-2; the D call of TRBD1 is as the table states it, not checked on the DNA. CDR3 loop: CSVEDPLQGSPL.